This TCR beta chain stems from a study of technical replicates of blood from a few donors. The sample holds one count of this clone. Measured with immunoSEQ multiplex PCR; TCRdb has only the in-frame clones, and not every one. This table has approximately 79,000 clones, approximately 96% appearing once. The sequence was obtained from a human donor in good health. Sequencing was done on a sample of T cells isolated from PBMCs.

The CDR3, as DNA: TGTGCCAGTAGTATTGGGGGGGGCGAGCAGTACTTC. This translates into CASSIGGGEQYF. The chain links TRBV19 to TRBJ2-7; 7 bases align to TRBD2. This CDR3 contains 12 residues. Germline V CDR1 and CDR2: LNHDA, SQIVND (reference sequence). V shed 3 bases and J 6 bases; nucleotides not matched to a gene: 2. The full variable domain, rest sourced from reference TRBV19 and TRBJ2-7, is DGGITQSPKYLFRKEGQNVTLSCEQNLNHDAMYWYRQDPGQGLRLIYYSQIVNDFQKGDIAEGYSVSREKKESFPLTVTSAQKNPTAFYLCASSIGGGEQYFGPGTRLTVT.